One and the same sample provided the 4 T cell receptor beta chains below, sequenced in a study of blood T cell repertoires in COVID-19. This table comes from immunoSEQ multiplex PCR, and its TCRdb copy is limited to in-frame clones, with some not included. In the table there are some 100,000 clones, almost 80% of which are singletons. Sequences were obtained from peripheral blood. These receptors were obtained from a man aged 65 to 85 with active or convalescent COVID-19.

V and J are TRBV15 and TRBJ2-1; 14 bases are shared with TRBD2. Germline loops: CDR1 LNHNV, CDR2 YYDKDF (reference sequence). The V segment lost 3 bases and the J segment 8 bases; nucleotides outside the gene matches: 6. This CDR3 has 16 residues. CDR3 residues: CATSSRGTSGRYEQFF. The CDR3 bases are TGTGCCACCAGCAGCCGGGGGACTAGCGGGAGATATGAGCAGTTCTTC.

The chain recombines TRBV4-2 with TRBJ1-5; 10 bases align to TRBD1. In germline, CDR1 is LGHNA, CDR2 YNFKEQ. The CDR3 runs 17 residues. V gave up 1 base and J gave up 3 bases; unmatched junction bases: 6. The CDR3: CASSQGTGGANNQPQHF. In DNA form, the CDR3 reads TGTGCCAGCAGCCAAGGGACAGGGGGAGCCAACAATCAGCCCCAGCATTTT.

CDR3 protein: CASRQENSYEQYF. The CDR3 DNA reads as TGTGCCAGCCGACAGGAGAATTCCTACGAGCAGTACTTC. The chain combines TRBV25-1 with TRBJ2-7; TRBD1 might be the D (6 bases). Per germline, CDR1 MGHDK and CDR2 SYGVNS. The CDR3 contains 13 residues. The V gene lost 8 bases and the J gene lost 1 base, with 12 bases spanning the gap.

The J gene is TRBJ1-5, the V gene TRBV5-5; D remains ambiguous. The CDR3 contains 14 residues. V lost 4 bases to trimming and J lost 1 base, with 9 bases between them. The germline V gene encodes CDR1 SGHKS and CDR2 YYEKEE (reference sequence). The CDR3 protein is CASSAQLSNQPQHF. The CDR3 DNA reads as TGTGCCAGCAGCGCACAGCTAAGCAATCAGCCCCAGCATTTT.